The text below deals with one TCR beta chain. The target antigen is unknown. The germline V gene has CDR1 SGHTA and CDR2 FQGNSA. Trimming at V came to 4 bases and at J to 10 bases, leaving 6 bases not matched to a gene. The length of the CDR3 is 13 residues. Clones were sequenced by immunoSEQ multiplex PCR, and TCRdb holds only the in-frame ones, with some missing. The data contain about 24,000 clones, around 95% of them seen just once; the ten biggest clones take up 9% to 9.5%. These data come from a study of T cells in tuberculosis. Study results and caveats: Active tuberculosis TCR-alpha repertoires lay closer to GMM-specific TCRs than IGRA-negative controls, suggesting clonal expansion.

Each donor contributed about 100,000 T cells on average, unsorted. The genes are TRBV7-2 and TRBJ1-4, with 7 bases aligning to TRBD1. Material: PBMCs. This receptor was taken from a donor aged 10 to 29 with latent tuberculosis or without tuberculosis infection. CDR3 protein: CASSSSTGVKLFF. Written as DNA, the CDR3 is TGTGCCAGCAGCTCATCAACAGGGGTAAAACTGTTTTTT.